These 27 T cell receptor beta chains were sequenced from one sample in a study of blood T cell repertoires in COVID-19. Data came from immunoSEQ multiplex PCR; TCRdb stores just in-frame clones and leaves some out. Of over 100,000 clones listed, roughly 84% are singletons. The sequenced material came from peripheral blood. Receptors originate from a woman aged 80 or over with active or convalescent COVID-19.

This clone showed up just a few times. The chain employs TRBV6-5 and TRBJ2-7, with unresolved D. Germline V CDR1 and CDR2: MNHEY, SVGAGI. CDR3 length equals 14 residues. With 0 bases removed from V and 4 bases from J, the gap between germline ends came to 10 bases. CDR3 DNA sequence: TGTGCCAGCAGTTACTCGGTCCAGGATTACGAGCAGTACTTC. It specifies CASSYSVQDYEQYF.

The chain has TRBV14 and TRBJ2-5; 8 bases agree with TRBD2. The CDR3 has 17 residues. Unmatched junction bases numbered 8, after V lost 1 base and J lost 1 base. Germline lookup yields CDR1 SGHDN and CDR2 FVKESK. CDR3 residues: CASSQGWRLASQETQYF. CDR3 coding DNA: TGTGCCAGCAGCCAAGGGTGGAGACTAGCGAGCCAAGAGACCCAGTACTTC.

V gene TRBV18 combines with J gene TRBJ1-1, with no clear D. The CDR3 covers 15 residues. Germline CDR1 KGHSH, CDR2 LQKENI. The V gene lost 2 bases and the J gene lost 0 bases, with 10 bases spanning the gap. CDR3 bases: TGTGCCAGCTCACCAAGTAACACCATGAACACTGAAGCTTTCTTT. It encodes CASSPSNTMNTEAFF.

The chain employs TRBV27 and TRBJ1-2; D might be TRBD1 (5 bases). From germline, CDR1 is MNHEY and CDR2 SMNVEV (reference sequence). CDR3 length: 16 amino acids. With 5 bases removed from V and 0 bases from J, the gap between germline ends came to 16 bases. The CDR3 bases are TGTGCCAGCAGTCCAATGGGGCGGGGGACTAACTATGGCTACACCTTC. Translated: CASSPMGRGTNYGYTF.

As concerns this clone: This sample also contains other DNA sequences that code for the same CDR3. The V call is TRBV7-2, the J call TRBJ2-7; D ambiguous. The V end lost 2 bases, the J end lost 4 bases, and 6 bases lay between the germline ends. Germline V lookup: CDR1 SGHTA, CDR2 FQGNSA. The CDR3 totals 12 residues. CDR3 sequence: CASSLNGYEQYF. CDR3 DNA sequence: TGTGCCAGCAGCTTAAACGGGTACGAGCAGTACTTC.

The chain has TRBV10-3 and TRBJ1-6; D gene unclear. CDR1 and CDR2 from the germline V gene are ENHRY and SYGVKD. V was clipped by 0 bases and J by 0 bases, with 6 bases between them. This CDR3 is 16 amino acids long. The CDR3 region has the DNA TGTGCCATCAGTGAGTCGAGGAACTCCTATAATTCACCCCTCCACTTT. Its translation is CAISESRNSYNSPLHF.

In its sample, this clone was seen a few times. The chain uses TRBV7-9 and TRBJ1-5; the match to TRBD1 covers 8 bases. This CDR3 spans 15 amino acids. After removal of 1 base from V and 2 bases from J, the junction contained 1 base not matched to a gene. Per germline, CDR1 SEHNR and CDR2 FQNEAQ (reference sequence). CDR3 sequence (DNA): TGTGCCAGCAGCTTAGGGGGACAGGGCAATCAGCCCCAGCATTTT. This gives the protein CASSLGGQGNQPQHF.

This rearrangement joins TRBV28 to TRBJ2-5, with 9 bases aligning to TRBD2. The V segment lost 5 bases and the J segment 4 bases; nucleotides outside the gene matches: 11. CDR3 size: 16 residues. Germline CDR1 and CDR2: MDHEN and SYDVKM. The chain's CDR3 is CASSGPASGNRETQYF. CDR3 coding DNA: TGTGCCAGCAGTGGTCCCGCTAGCGGGAATCGAGAGACCCAGTACTTC.

This chain uses TRBV2 with TRBJ2-7; D uncertain. V shed 6 bases and J shed 6 bases, with 9 bases lying between them. CDR1 and CDR2 (germline): SNHLY, FYNNEI. The CDR3 length is 11 residues. The CDR3 protein is CASRLLVEQYF. The CDR3 DNA sequence: TGTGCCAGCAGGCTATTAGTCGAGCAGTACTTC.

CDR3 DNA: TGTGCCAGCAGTACTACCCTGAGGACAGAGAATGAAAAACTGTTTTTT. Its translation: CASSTTLRTENEKLFF. The V gene is TRBV28, the J gene TRBJ1-4, with D perhaps TRBD1 (6 bases). Germline V gene data show CDR1 as MDHEN and CDR2 as SYDVKM. This CDR3 has 16 amino acids. Trimming cost V 5 bases and J 5 bases, with 18 bases left between them.

The sample holds one count of this clone. The chain links TRBV9 to TRBJ1-5, with 7 nucleotides matching TRBD1. From germline, CDR1 is SGDLS and CDR2 YYNGEE. The junction had 7 bases not matched to a gene; V was cut back by 0 bases and J by 7 bases. This CDR3 is 15 amino acids long. In DNA, the CDR3 is TGTGCCAGCAGCGTAGAGGAGGGGGCGGGACAGCCCCAGCATTTT. This encodes CASSVEEGAGQPQHF.

This chain connects TRBV7-3 to TRBJ2-2; D is possibly TRBD2 (5 bases). Trimming cost V 4 bases and J 5 bases, with 8 bases left between them. Per germline, CDR1 SGHTA and CDR2 FQGTGA. CDR3 length equals 13 residues. The CDR3 sequence: CASSSGFTGELFF. The DNA of the CDR3 is TGTGCCAGCAGCTCGGGGTTTACCGGGGAGCTGTTTTTT. Full variable domain (rest looked up from reference TRBV7-3 and TRBJ2-2): GAGVSQTPSNKVTEKGKYVELRCDPISGHTALYWYRQSLGQGPEFLIYFQGTGAADDSGLPNDRFFAVRPEGSVSTLKIQRTERGDSAVYLCASSSGFTGELFFGEGSRLTVL.

The chain joins TRBV27 to TRBJ1-1, with D tentatively TRBD1 (5 bases). The length of the CDR3 is 15 residues. Germline V gene data show CDR1 as MNHEY and CDR2 as SMNVEV (reference sequence). Trimming stripped 5 bases from V and 0 bases from J, with 13 bases between. The CDR3 region has the DNA TGTGCCAGCAGTAGAAAAGACAGCCTGAACACTGAAGCTTTCTTT. Translation gives CASSRKDSLNTEAFF.

CDR3 sequence (DNA): TGTGCCAGCAGTTTCACCCGGAATGAGCAGTTCTTC. Its protein product is CASSFTRNEQFF. This rearrangement joins TRBV27 to TRBJ2-1; D remains ambiguous. Germline CDR1 MNHEY, CDR2 SMNVEV (reference sequence). V dropped 3 bases and J dropped 7 bases, with 7 bases sitting between them. The CDR3 contains 12 residues.

The chain links TRBV2 to TRBJ2-7, with 8 bases matching TRBD1. The CDR3 spans 15 residues. Per the germline V gene, CDR1 is SNHLY and CDR2 is FYNNEI. V dropped 3 bases and J dropped 0; count of bases not matched to a gene: 4. CDR3 sequence reads: CASSEGDRSSYEQYF. The CDR3 region has the DNA TGTGCCAGCAGTGAGGGGGACAGGAGCTCCTACGAGCAGTACTTC.

The rearrangement uses TRBV29-1 and TRBJ2-1; TRBD2 might be the D (5 bases). V gave up 8 bases and J gave up 0 bases, with 14 bases separating them. The CDR3 is 14 residues long. Germline V CDR1 and CDR2: SQVTM, ANQGSEA. The chain's CDR3 is CSSLTGSSYNEQFF. Written as DNA, the CDR3 is TGCAGCTCTTTGACGGGGAGCTCCTACAATGAGCAGTTCTTC.

The rearrangement links TRBV10-3 to TRBJ2-7, with 7 nucleotides matching TRBD1. Germline V gene sequence: CDR1 ENHRY, CDR2 SYGVKD. This CDR3 region has 14 residues. J gave up 0 bases and V 10 bases, and 9 bases lay outside the gene matches. This CDR3 is CATYPGQSSYEQYF. CDR3 DNA: TGTGCCACCTATCCGGGACAGAGCTCCTACGAGCAGTACTTC.

This chain uses TRBV28 with TRBJ2-7; 11 bases agree with TRBD2. With 4 bases clipped from V and 4 bases from J, the junction kept 9 bases outside the gene matches. The CDR3 has 16 amino acids. Per the germline V gene, CDR1 is MDHEN and CDR2 is SYDVKM. CDR3 nucleotides: TGTGCCAGCAGTTCAATTTCCGGGACTAGCGGATACGAGCAGTACTTC. It encodes CASSSISGTSGYEQYF.

Here the CDR3 reads CASRGTNYEQYF. CDR3 DNA sequence: TGTGCCAGCAGGGGGACTAACTACGAGCAGTACTTC. The J gene is TRBJ2-7, the V gene TRBV28, with TRBD2 matching 7 bases. Germline CDR1 reads MDHEN; CDR2 reads SYDVKM. Trimming took 6 bases from V and 3 from J; bases not matched to a gene: 2. The CDR3 runs 12 residues. Supplemented by reference TRBV28 and TRBJ2-7, the full variable domain reads DVKVTQSSRYLVKRTGEKVFLECVQDMDHENMFWYRQDPGLGLRLIYFSYDVKMKEKGDIPEGYSVSREKKERFSLILESASTNQTSMYLCASRGTNYEQYFGPGTRLTVT.

This sequence joins TRBV19 and TRBJ2-3; tentative D call: TRBD2 (7 bases). V was trimmed by 5 bases and J by 5 bases, leaving 14 bases between them. CDR3 length equals 14 residues. Germline V gives CDR1 LNHDA, CDR2 SQIVND (reference sequence). Here the CDR3 DNA reads TGTGCCAGTAGTCCCTGGAGGGGGGGAGATACGCAGTATTTT. Amino acids: CASSPWRGGDTQYF.

This clone showed up many times. The same CDR3 arises from other DNA sequences in this sample as well. This rearrangement joins TRBV9 to TRBJ1-1; 8 positions agree with TRBD1. CDR3 size: 15 residues. Germline-derived CDR1 and CDR2 are SGDLS and YYNGEE. The J segment lost 1 base and the V segment lost 3 bases, leaving 5 bases of the junction unmatched. The CDR3 is CASSARTGTNTEAFF. As DNA, the CDR3 is TGTGCCAGCAGCGCCAGGACAGGGACGAACACTGAAGCTTTCTTT.

This chain uses TRBV10-1 with TRBJ2-3, with 8 nucleotides matching TRBD1. Germline lookup yields CDR1 WNHNN and CDR2 SYGVQD (reference sequence). The CDR3 is 13 residues long. With V trimmed by 3 bases and J by 4 bases, 0 bases remained unmatched. For the CDR3, the DNA is TGCGCCAGCAGTGACAGGGGGCCAGATACGCAGTATTTT. Amino acids: CASSDRGPDTQYF.

The chain is built from TRBV5-6 and TRBJ2-2; maybe TRBD2 (6 bases). V was shortened by 1 base and J by 2 bases, with 15 bases between the two germline ends. Germline V gene sequence: CDR1 SGHDT, CDR2 YYEEEE. This CDR3 has 17 residues. The CDR3 DNA reads TGTGCCAGCAGCTTGATGTTGGGGGGTGGAAACACCGGGGAGCTGTTTTTT. Residues: CASSLMLGGGNTGELFF.

The chain combines TRBV7-3 with TRBJ2-6; D call uncertain. Germline V gene lookup returns CDR1 SGHTA and CDR2 FQGTGA. V lost 4 bases and J lost 0, with 10 bases in between. The CDR3 loop spans 16 amino acids. The CDR3 sequence is CASSWNQVSGANVLTF. The CDR3 DNA follows: TGTGCCAGCAGCTGGAACCAGGTCTCTGGGGCCAACGTCCTGACTTTC.

The genes are TRBV27 and TRBJ2-3, with 10 nucleotides matching TRBD1. CDR1 and CDR2 from the germline V gene are MNHEY and SMNVEV (reference sequence). The length of the CDR3 is 16 residues. The junction had 10 bases not matched to a gene; V was cut back by 6 bases and J by 4 bases. The CDR3 loop reads CASRIVLTGGADTQYF. CDR3 DNA sequence: TGTGCCAGCAGGATAGTCCTGACAGGGGGCGCAGATACGCAGTATTTT.

The CDR3 nucleotides are TGCGCCAGCAGCCAAGGGCAGTTAGCCAAAAACATTCAGTACTTC. Residues: CASSQGQLAKNIQYF. V and J are TRBV4-1 and TRBJ2-4, with no clear D. The CDR3 contains 15 residues. Trimming stripped 1 base from V and 0 bases from J, with 7 bases between. Germline CDR1 MGHRA, CDR2 YSYEKL.

The chain uses TRBV2 and TRBJ2-6, with D possibly being TRBD1 (6 bases). The germline CDR1 and CDR2 sequences are SNHLY and FYNNEI. This CDR3 contains 15 residues. Trimming removed 9 bases from V and 2 bases from J, with 14 bases in between. CDR3: CARELGGPGANVLTF. As DNA, the CDR3 is TGTGCCAGGGAGTTAGGGGGACCTGGGGCCAACGTCCTGACTTTC. Full variable domain (missing parts from reference TRBV2 and TRBJ2-6): EPEVTQTPSHQVTQMGQEVILRCVPISNHLYFYWYRQILGQKVEFLVSFYNNEISEKSEIFDDQFSVERPDGSNFTLKIRSTKLEDSAMYFCARELGGPGANVLTFGAGSRLTVL.